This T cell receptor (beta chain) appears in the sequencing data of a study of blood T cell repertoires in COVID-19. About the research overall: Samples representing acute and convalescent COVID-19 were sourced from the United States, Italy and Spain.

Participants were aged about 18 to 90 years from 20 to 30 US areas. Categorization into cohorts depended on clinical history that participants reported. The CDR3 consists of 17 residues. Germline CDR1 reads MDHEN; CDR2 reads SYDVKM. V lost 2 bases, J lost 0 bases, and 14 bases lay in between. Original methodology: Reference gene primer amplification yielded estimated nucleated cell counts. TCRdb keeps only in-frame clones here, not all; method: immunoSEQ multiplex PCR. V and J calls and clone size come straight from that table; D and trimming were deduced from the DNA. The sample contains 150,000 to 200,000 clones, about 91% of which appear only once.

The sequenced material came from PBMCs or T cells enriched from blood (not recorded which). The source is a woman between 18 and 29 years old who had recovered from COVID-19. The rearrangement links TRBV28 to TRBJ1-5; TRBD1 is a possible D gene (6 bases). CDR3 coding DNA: TGTGCCAGCAGTTTACGCCAGGGGCTTGGTAGCAATCAGCCCCAGCATTTT. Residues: CASSLRQGLGSNQPQHF.